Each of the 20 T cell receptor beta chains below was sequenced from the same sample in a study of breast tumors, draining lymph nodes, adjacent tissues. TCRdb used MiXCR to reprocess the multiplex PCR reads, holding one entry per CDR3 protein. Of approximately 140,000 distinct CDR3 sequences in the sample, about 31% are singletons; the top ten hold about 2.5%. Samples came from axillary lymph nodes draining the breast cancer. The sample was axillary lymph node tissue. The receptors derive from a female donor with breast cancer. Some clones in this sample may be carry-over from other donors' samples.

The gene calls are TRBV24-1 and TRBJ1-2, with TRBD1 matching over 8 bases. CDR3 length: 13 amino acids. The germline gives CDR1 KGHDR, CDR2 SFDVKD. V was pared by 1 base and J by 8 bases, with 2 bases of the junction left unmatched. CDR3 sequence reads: CATSDLPGGGYTF. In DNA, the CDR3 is TGTGCCACCAGTGATTTACCAGGGGGCGGCTACACCTTC.

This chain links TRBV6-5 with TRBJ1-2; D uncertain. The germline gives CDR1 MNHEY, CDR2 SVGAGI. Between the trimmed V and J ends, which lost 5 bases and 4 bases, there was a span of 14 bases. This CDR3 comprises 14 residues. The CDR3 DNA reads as TGTGCCAGCAGTCCCCCCCGGGCTTTCTATGGCTACACCTTC. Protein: CASSPPRAFYGYTF.

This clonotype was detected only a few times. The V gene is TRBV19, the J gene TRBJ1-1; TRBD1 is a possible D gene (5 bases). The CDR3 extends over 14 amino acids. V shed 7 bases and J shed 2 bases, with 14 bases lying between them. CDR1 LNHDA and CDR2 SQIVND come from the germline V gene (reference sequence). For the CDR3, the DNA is TGTGCCAGTACACCGACAGCGCTTAACACTGAAGCTTTCTTT. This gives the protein CASTPTALNTEAFF.

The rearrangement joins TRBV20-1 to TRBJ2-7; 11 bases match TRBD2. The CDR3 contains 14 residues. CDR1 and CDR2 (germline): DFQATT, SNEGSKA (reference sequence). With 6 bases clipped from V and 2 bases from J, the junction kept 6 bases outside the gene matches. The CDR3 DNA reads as TGCAGTGCCACTAGCGGGAGCAGCACCTACGAGCAGTACTTC. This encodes CSATSGSSTYEQYF.

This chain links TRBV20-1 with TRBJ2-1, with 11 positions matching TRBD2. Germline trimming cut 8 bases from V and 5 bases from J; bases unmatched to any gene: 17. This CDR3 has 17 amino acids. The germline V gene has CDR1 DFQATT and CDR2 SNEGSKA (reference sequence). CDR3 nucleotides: TGCAGTTTCCCCGAGGTTAGCGGGAGGGTAAGGGACAATGAGCAGTTCTTC. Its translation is CSFPEVSGRVRDNEQFF.

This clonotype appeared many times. The CDR3 loop is CASSRLQETQYF. CDR3 nucleotides: TGTGCCAGCAGCCGCCTTCAAGAGACCCAGTACTTC. The chain uses TRBV3-1 and TRBJ2-5; D not certain. V lost 4 bases and J 2 bases, leaving 5 bases between the germline ends. Germline V gene lookup returns CDR1 LGHDT and CDR2 YNNKEL (reference sequence). The CDR3 runs 12 residues.

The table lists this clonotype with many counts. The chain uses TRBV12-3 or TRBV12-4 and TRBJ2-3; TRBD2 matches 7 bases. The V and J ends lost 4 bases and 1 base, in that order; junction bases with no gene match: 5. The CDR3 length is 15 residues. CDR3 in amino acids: CASSYSGERTDTQYF. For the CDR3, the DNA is TGTGCCAGCAGTTACAGCGGGGAACGCACAGATACGCAGTATTTT.

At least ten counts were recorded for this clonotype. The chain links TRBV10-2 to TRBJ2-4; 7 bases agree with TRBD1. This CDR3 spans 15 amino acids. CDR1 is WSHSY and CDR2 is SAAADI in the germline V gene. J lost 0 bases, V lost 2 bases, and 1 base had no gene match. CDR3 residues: CASSETGVAKNIQYF. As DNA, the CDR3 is TGCGCCAGCAGTGAGACAGGGGTAGCCAAAAACATTCAGTACTTC.

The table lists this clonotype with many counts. The CDR3 nucleotides read TGTGCCAGCAGCCAACCACAGGGGATTAATTCACCCCTCCACTTT. This gives the protein CASSQPQGINSPLHF. The rearrangement links TRBV4-2 to TRBJ1-6; 7 bases agree with TRBD1. V trimming: 2 bases; J trimming: 6 bases; junction bases outside the gene matches: 4. Germline CDR1 is LGHNA and CDR2 is YNFKEQ. CDR3 length equals 15 residues.

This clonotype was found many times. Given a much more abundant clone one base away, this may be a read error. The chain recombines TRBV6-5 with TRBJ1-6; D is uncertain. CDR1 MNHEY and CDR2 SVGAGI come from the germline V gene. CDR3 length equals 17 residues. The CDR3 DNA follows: TGTGCCAGCAGTCACTCAACTGGATCCCAAACATTAACACCCCTCCACTTT. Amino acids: CASSHSTGSQTLTPLHF.

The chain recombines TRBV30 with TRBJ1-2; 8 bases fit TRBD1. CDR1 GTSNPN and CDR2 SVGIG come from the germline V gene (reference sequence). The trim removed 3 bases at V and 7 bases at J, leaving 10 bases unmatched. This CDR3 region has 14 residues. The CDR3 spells CAWRAGGFSGGYTF. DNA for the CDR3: TGTGCCTGGAGGGCAGGGGGCTTTTCGGGTGGCTACACCTTC.

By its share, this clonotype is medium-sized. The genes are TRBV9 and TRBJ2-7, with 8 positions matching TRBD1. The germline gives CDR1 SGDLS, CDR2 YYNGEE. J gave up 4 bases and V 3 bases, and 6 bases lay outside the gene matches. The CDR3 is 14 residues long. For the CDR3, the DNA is TGTGCCAGCAGCGCGGGACAGGCGACTTACGAGCAGTACTTC. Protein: CASSAGQATYEQYF.

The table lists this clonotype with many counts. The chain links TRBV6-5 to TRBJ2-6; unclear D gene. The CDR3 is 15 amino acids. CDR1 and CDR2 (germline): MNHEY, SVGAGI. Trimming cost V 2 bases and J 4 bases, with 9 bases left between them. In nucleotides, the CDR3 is TGTGCCAGCAGTTACGGGTTCTTGGGGGCCAACGTCCTGACTTTC. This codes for CASSYGFLGANVLTF.

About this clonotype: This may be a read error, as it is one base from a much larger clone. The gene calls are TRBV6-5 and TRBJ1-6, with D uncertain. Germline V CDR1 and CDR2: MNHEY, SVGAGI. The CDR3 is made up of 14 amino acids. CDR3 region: CTSSPSYTSSPLHF. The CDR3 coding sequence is TGTACCAGCAGTCCCTCCTACACTAGTTCACCCCTCCACTTT.

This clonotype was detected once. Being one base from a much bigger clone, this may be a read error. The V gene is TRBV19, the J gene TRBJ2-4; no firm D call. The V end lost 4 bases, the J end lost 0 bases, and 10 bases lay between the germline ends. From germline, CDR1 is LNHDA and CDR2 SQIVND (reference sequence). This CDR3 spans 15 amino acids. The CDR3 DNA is TGTGCCAGTAGTAGAGCAGGCCTAGCCAAAAACATTCAGTACTTC. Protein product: CASSRAGLAKNIQYF.

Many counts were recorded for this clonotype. The CDR3 spells CASSLEGSESPLHF. Here the CDR3 DNA reads TGTGCCAGCAGCTTGGAAGGGTCTGAATCACCCCTCCACTTT. The chain carries TRBV7-9 and TRBJ1-6; D remains ambiguous. Germline V CDR1 and CDR2: SEHNR, FQNEAQ (reference sequence). Trimming left V 3 bases short and J 10 bases short, with 13 bases between. This CDR3 contains 14 residues.

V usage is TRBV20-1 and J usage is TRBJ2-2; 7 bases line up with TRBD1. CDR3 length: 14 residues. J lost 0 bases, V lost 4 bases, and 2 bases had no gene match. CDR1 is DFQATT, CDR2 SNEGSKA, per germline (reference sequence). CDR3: CSATQGANTGELFF. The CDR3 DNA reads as TGCAGTGCTACCCAGGGGGCGAACACCGGGGAGCTGTTTTTT.

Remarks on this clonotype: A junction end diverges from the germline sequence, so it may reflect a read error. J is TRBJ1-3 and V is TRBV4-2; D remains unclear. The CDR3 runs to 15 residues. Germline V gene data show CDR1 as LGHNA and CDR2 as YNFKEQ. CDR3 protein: CASSQEEGFENAIYF. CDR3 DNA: TGTGCCAGCAGCCAAGAGGAAGGCTTCGAAAACGCCATATATTTT.

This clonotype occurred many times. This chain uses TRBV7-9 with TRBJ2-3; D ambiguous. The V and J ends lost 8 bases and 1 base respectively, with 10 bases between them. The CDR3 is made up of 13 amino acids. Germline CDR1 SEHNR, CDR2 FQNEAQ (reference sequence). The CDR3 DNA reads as TGTGCCAGCGGGCCTCCTGGCACAGATACGCAGTATTTT. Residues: CASGPPGTDTQYF. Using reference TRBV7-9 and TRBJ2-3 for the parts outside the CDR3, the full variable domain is DTGVSQNPRHKITKRGQNVTFRCDPISEHNRLYWYRQTLGQGPEFLTYFQNEAQLEKSRLLSDRFSAERPKGSFSTLEIQRTEQGDSAMYLCASGPPGTDTQYFGPGTRLTVL.

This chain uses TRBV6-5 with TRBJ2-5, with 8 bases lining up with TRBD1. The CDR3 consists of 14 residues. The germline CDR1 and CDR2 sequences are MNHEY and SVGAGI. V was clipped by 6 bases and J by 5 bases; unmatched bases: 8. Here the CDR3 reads CASRQTGAMETQYF. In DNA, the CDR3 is TGTGCCAGCAGACAGACAGGGGCCATGGAGACCCAGTACTTC.